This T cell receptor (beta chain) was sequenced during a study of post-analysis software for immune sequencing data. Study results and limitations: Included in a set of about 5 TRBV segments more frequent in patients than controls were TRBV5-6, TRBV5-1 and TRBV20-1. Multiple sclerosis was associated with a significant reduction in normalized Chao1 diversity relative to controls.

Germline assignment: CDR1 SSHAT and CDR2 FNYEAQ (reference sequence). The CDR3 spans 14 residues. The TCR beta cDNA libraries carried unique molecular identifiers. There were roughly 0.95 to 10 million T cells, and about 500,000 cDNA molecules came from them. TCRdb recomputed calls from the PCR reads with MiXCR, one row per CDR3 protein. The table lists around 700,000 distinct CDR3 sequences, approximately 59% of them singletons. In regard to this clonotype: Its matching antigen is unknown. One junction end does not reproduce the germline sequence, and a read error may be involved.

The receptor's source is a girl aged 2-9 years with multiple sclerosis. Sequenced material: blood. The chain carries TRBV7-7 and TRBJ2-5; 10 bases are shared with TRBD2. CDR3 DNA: TGTGCTAGCAGCTTAGAGACTAGCGGGGAGACCCAGTACTTC. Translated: CASSLETSGETQYF.